The 9 T cell receptor beta chains below were found in one sample sequenced in a study of cytomegalovirus exposure and HLA in healthy donors. The PCR was carried out with 60 Vbeta primers and 13 Jbeta primers. TCRdb's copy holds only in-frame clones and misses some; the assay was immunoSEQ multiplex PCR. The data contain about 120,000 clones, 60% to 80% of them seen just once; the ten biggest clones take up around 5.2%. The sample consisted of PBMCs. All receptors come from a middle-aged man in good health and CMV-seropositive.

The V call is TRBV5-1, the J call TRBJ2-6, with D possibly matching TRBD2 (6 bases). Germline-derived CDR1 and CDR2 are SGHRS and YFSETQ. V was pared by 4 bases and J by 1 base, with 9 bases between. There are 15 residues in the CDR3. Written as DNA, the CDR3 is TGCGCCAGCAGCCACGGGAGTTCTGGGGCCAACGTCCTGACTTTC. Amino acids: CASSHGSSGANVLTF.

Regarding this clone: Different DNA sequences within this sample yield the same CDR3. The chain recombines TRBV9 with TRBJ1-1, with a tentative D call TRBD1 (5 bases). The length of the CDR3 is 17 residues. V was clipped by 4 bases and J by 0 bases, with 19 bases between them. Germline V gene lookup returns CDR1 SGDLS and CDR2 YYNGEE. CDR3 nucleotide sequence: TGTGCCAGCAGCCCAACTGGGGGGGGTTTTATGAACACTGAAGCTTTCTTT. Its translation: CASSPTGGGFMNTEAFF.

This clone was recorded a few times. This chain links TRBV7-8 with TRBJ2-7; D is perhaps TRBD1 (5 bases). Germline V gene lookup returns CDR1 SGHVS and CDR2 FQNEAQ. The length of the CDR3 is 18 residues. V dropped 3 bases and J dropped 3 bases, with 24 bases sitting between them. The CDR3 protein is CASSFKARQSHRVYEQYF. The DNA of the CDR3 is TGTGCCAGCAGCTTCAAGGCCAGACAGTCCCATAGGGTCTACGAGCAGTACTTC.

The DNA of the CDR3 is TGCGCCAGCAGCCAAGCTAGCGCCAGCTCCTACAATGAGCAGTTCTTC. This encodes CASSQASASSYNEQFF. This chain joins TRBV4-1 and TRBJ2-1; D is possibly TRBD2 (6 bases). V shed 1 base and J shed 0 bases, with 10 bases lying between them. The length of the CDR3 is 16 residues. Germline CDR1 reads MGHRA; CDR2 reads YSYEKL.

V and J are TRBV7-3 and TRBJ1-5; TRBD1 agrees at 10 bases. This CDR3 has 17 amino acids. Germline V gene lookup returns CDR1 SGHTA and CDR2 FQGTGA. Germline trimming cut 3 bases from V and 3 bases from J; bases unmatched to any gene: 8. As DNA, the CDR3 is TGTGCCAGCAGCTTGGACGGGACAGGGGACTACAATCAGCCCCAGCATTTT. It codes for CASSLDGTGDYNQPQHF.

The chain recombines TRBV2 with TRBJ1-1; a possible D gene is TRBD1 (6 bases). This CDR3 has 13 amino acids. Germline V gene sequence: CDR1 SNHLY, CDR2 FYNNEI. Trimming cost V 6 bases and J 3 bases, with 11 bases left between them. CDR3 sequence: CASRPQGDTEAFF. The CDR3 bases are TGTGCCAGCAGGCCACAGGGTGACACTGAAGCTTTCTTT.

The chain has TRBV6-1 and TRBJ1-2, with 10 bases aligning to TRBD1. V trimming: 4 bases; J trimming: 8 bases; junction bases outside the gene matches: 7. Per the germline V gene, CDR1 is MNHNS and CDR2 is SASEGT. The length of the CDR3 is 14 residues. The chain's CDR3 is CASSVQGQGTGYTF. Written as DNA, the CDR3 is TGTGCCAGCAGTGTACAGGGACAGGGGACCGGCTACACCTTC.

The chain couples TRBV28 to TRBJ1-2; D might be TRBD1 (6 bases). Germline assignment: CDR1 MDHEN and CDR2 SYDVKM. The CDR3 is made up of 13 amino acids. V dropped 6 bases and J dropped 5 bases, with 13 bases sitting between them. CDR3 DNA sequence: TGTGCCAGCAGCTTCTCAGGGGTATATGGCTACACCTTC. This gives the protein CASSFSGVYGYTF.

The J gene is TRBJ1-5, the V gene TRBV4-1, with unresolved D. Germline lookup yields CDR1 MGHRA and CDR2 YSYEKL. The CDR3 has 14 amino acids. Deletions cut 0 bases from V and 5 bases from J, with 8 bases between. CDR3 residues: CASSQEIGYQPQHF. The DNA for the CDR3 is TGCGCCAGCAGCCAAGAGATCGGTTATCAGCCCCAGCATTTT.